This T cell receptor (beta chain) was found in a study of glioma-infiltrating T cells. The iRepertoire nested amplicon-rescue multiplex PCR amplified TCR alpha and beta CDR3s from RNA. TCRdb reanalysed the multiplex PCR reads using MiXCR and keeps one entry per CDR3 protein. The table records approximately 400,000 distinct CDR3 sequences, roughly two fifths of them present only once. About this clonotype: At one end, the junction sequence differs from germline, possibly due to a read error.

The CDR3 has 14 amino acids. CDR1 is DFQATT, CDR2 SNEGSKA, per germline (reference sequence). The V call is TRBV20-1, the J call TRBJ1-2; 9 bases are shared with TRBD1. Source material: glioma tissue, nonneoplastic brain tissue, or PBMCs (not recorded which). The source is a human donor with low-grade glioma or glioblastoma, undergoing nonglioma brain surgery, or in good health (not recorded which). CDR3 bases: TGCAGTGCTAGACACAGGGGGCGCGTCTATGGCCACACCTTC. This encodes CSARHRGRVYGHTF.